The 2 T cell receptor beta chains given below trace back to one sample, sequenced in a study of CD8+ T cells in alopecia areata. The authors extracted RNA and reverse transcribed it into cDNA as the sequencing template. The data were produced by immunoSEQ multiplex PCR, yet TCRdb's version contains in-frame clones alone and is incomplete. This table holds over 120,000 clones, approximately 50% found once. Source: CD4+ T cells sorted from blood, taken at week 0. These receptors were taken from a human donor with alopecia areata.

This sequence joins TRBV6-5 and TRBJ1-4; the D gene is possibly TRBD1 (5 bases). Germline-derived CDR1 and CDR2 are MNHEY and SVGAGI. The CDR3 has 13 residues. Trimming removed 6 bases from V and 8 bases from J, with 13 bases in between. CDR3 protein: CASSPRDREKLFF. The DNA for the CDR3 is TGTGCCAGCAGCCCCAGGGATCGAGAAAAACTGTTTTTT.

The chain couples TRBV7-9 to TRBJ2-3, with 12 nucleotides matching TRBD2. Trimming took 5 bases from V and 4 from J; bases not matched to a gene: 10. The CDR3 has 17 amino acids. CDR1 SEHNR and CDR2 FQNEAQ come from the germline V gene (reference sequence). Here the CDR3 DNA reads TGTGCCAGCAGCCGCTATCAGACTAGCGGGAGTCCAGATACGCAGTATTTT. This translates into CASSRYQTSGSPDTQYF. The variable domain in full, with the rest retrieved from reference TRBV7-9 and TRBJ2-3, is DTGVSQNPRHKITKRGQNVTFRCDPISEHNRLYWYRQTLGQGPEFLTYFQNEAQLEKSRLLSDRFSAERPKGSFSTLEIQRTEQGDSAMYLCASSRYQTSGSPDTQYFGPGTRLTVL.